This entry is about one T cell receptor beta chain. The antigen is unknown. An even split of each subset's genomic DNA across several immunoSEQ plates was performed. Assay: immunoSEQ multiplex PCR; the TCRdb copy retains only in-frame clones and omits some. This repertoire shows 2 million to 2.5 million clones, approximately 93% found once; its top ten account for around 0.4%. CDR3 size: 15 residues. The germline gives CDR1 LNHDA, CDR2 SQIVND (reference sequence). The V end was cut by 3 bases, the J end by 2 bases, with 14 bases between. The data stem from a study of shared clonotypes between healthy human individuals. About the study: Three plates were used per donor for CD4 naive, three for CD4 memory, two for CD8 naive and one for CD8 memory. General study findings and limits: An effect of sequencing depth on clonotype sharing among donors was expected.

There were no recent acute infections or vaccinations among the donors, who were healthy HIV-negative adults. The specimen was naive CD4+ T cells from PBMCs. The subset denotes: CD45RA+ positively selected. The receptor was isolated from a man aged 18 to 35 in good health. Some clones in this sample may be carry-over from other donors' samples. V gene TRBV19 combines with J gene TRBJ2-7, with a weak D call TRBD1 (6 bases). The CDR3 DNA sequence: TGTGCCAGTAGTATTTTTGGGGGCGCCACCTACGAGCAGTACTTC. Translated: CASSIFGGATYEQYF.